This TCR beta chain was captured in a study of PD-1 blockade in classical Hodgkin lymphoma. Comment on this clone: The target antigen is unknown.

This CDR3 is 15 amino acids long. Germline lookup yields CDR1 SGHKS and CDR2 YYEKEE (reference sequence). Trimming stripped 2 bases from V and 2 bases from J, with 13 bases between. Measured with immunoSEQ multiplex PCR; TCRdb has only the in-frame clones, and not every one. The data contain roughly 150,000 clones, around 73% of them singletons. The study's findings and limits: By C4D1, diversity of CD4+ TCRs had risen significantly, whereas that of CD8+ TCRs had not. Complete responders' diversity at baseline resembled that of newly diagnosed patients.

Brentuximab vedotin exposure varied among the patients, all of whom had relapsed after autologous stem cell transplantation. The gene calls are TRBV5-5 and TRBJ2-5, with D perhaps matching TRBD2 (5 bases). The source material was peripheral blood mononuclear cells (PBMCs), sampled before the second cycle of nivolumab. The receptor was isolated from a human donor with classical Hodgkin lymphoma. The CDR3 here is CASSFSTPGQETQYF. The DNA of the CDR3 is TGTGCCAGCAGCTTCTCCACCCCGGGACAAGAGACCCAGTACTTC.